Listed here are 20 T cell receptor beta chains from one sample, sequenced in a study of shared clonotypes between healthy human individuals (dated by TCRdb to between 2020 and 2021). Library preparation employed the immunoSEQ multiplex PCR assay. Here the immuneACCESS table is served through TCRdb, limited to in-frame sequences with V and J called. Missing clones are a known gap in these copies; in checked studies unresolved V genes cover under half, and the rest lacks a known reason. Recorded for this sample are about 2 million clones; about 95% of them occurred a single time. The ten biggest clones cover around 1% of the sample. CD8 naive samples consisted of CD45RO-negative cells that were positively selected for CCR7, yielding a CD45RA+CCR7+ population without TemRA cells. Sequencing used naive CD8+ T cells sorted from blood. This specimen's cell subset or site label, interpreted: CD45RA+CCR7+. These receptor sequences come from a man aged 18-30 years in good health.

The chain is built from TRBV4-1 and TRBJ2-1, with D tentatively TRBD1 or TRBD2 (7 bases each). Germline CDR1 and CDR2: MGHRA and YSYEKL. The CDR3 extends over 15 amino acids. V lost 6 bases and J lost 6, with 18 bases in between. CDR3 region: CASRLNRGGGNEQFF. The CDR3 DNA sequence: TGCGCCAGCAGGCTAAACAGGGGAGGGGGCAATGAGCAGTTCTTC.

The chain employs TRBV7-2 and TRBJ2-1; 10 bases align to TRBD2. The CDR3 spans 15 residues. Trimming at V came to 3 bases and at J to 6 bases, leaving 5 bases not matched to a gene. Germline V gives CDR1 SGHTA, CDR2 FQGNSA. The DNA for the CDR3 is TGTGCCAGCAGCTTCTTAGCGGGGGGAATCAATGAGCAGTTCTTC. It codes for CASSFLAGGINEQFF.

The J gene is TRBJ2-1, the V gene TRBV6-5, with no clear D. V was cut by 5 bases and J by 7 bases, with 9 bases left in between. The CDR3 extends over 12 amino acids. Germline V gene data show CDR1 as MNHEY and CDR2 as SVGAGI. In nucleotides, the CDR3 is TGTGCCAGCAGTCCGTTTGGGAATGAGCAGTTCTTC. Protein sequence: CASSPFGNEQFF.

The V and J genes are TRBV19 and TRBJ1-2, with TRBD1 identical over 11 bases. The CDR3 is 16 amino acids. Germline CDR1 and CDR2: LNHDA and SQIVND (reference sequence). The trim removed 0 bases at V and 7 bases at J, leaving 7 bases unmatched. This CDR3 reads CASSIDGEDRGLGYTF. The DNA for the CDR3 is TGTGCCAGTAGTATAGATGGCGAGGACAGGGGGCTTGGCTACACCTTC.

Comment on this clone: Other DNA sequences in the sample encode the same CDR3. The gene calls are TRBV11-2 and TRBJ2-7; no clear D gene. Per germline, CDR1 SGHAT and CDR2 FQNNGV. The CDR3 has 12 amino acids. The V end lost 6 bases, the J end lost 3 bases, and 9 bases lay between the germline ends. CDR3 sequence (DNA): TGTGCCAGCAGTAGAGGTAGCTACGAGCAGTACTTC. Protein product: CASSRGSYEQYF.

The chain couples TRBV5-6 to TRBJ1-6; perhaps TRBD1 as D (5 bases). With 4 bases removed from V and 6 bases from J, the gap between germline ends came to 17 bases. The CDR3 loop spans 16 amino acids. The germline CDR1 and CDR2 sequences are SGHDT and YYEEEE. CDR3 loop: CASSNRQSIPNSPLHF. The CDR3 DNA reads as TGTGCCAGCAGCAACAGACAGTCTATACCTAATTCACCCCTCCACTTT. The full variable domain, in which reference TRBV5-6 and TRBJ1-6 provide the parts outside the CDR3, is DAGVTQSPTHLIKTRGQQVTLRCSPKSGHDTVSWYQQALGQGPQFIFQYYEEEERQRGNFPDRFSGHQFPNYSSELNVNALLLGDSALYLCASSNRQSIPNSPLHFGNGTRLTVT.

The rearrangement links TRBV5-5 to TRBJ1-2; 8 bases are shared with TRBD1. From germline, CDR1 is SGHKS and CDR2 YYEKEE (reference sequence). This CDR3 is built from 14 residues. V lost 4 bases and J lost 3; bases outside the gene matches: 5. The CDR3 spells CASSPGGSDYGYTF. The CDR3 region has the DNA TGTGCCAGCAGCCCAGGGGGCTCGGACTATGGCTACACCTTC. The full variable domain, rest sourced from reference TRBV5-5 and TRBJ1-2, is DAGVTQSPTHLIKTRGQQVTLRCSPISGHKSVSWYQQVLGQGPQFIFQYYEKEERGRGNFPDRFSARQFPNYSSELNVNALLLGDSALYLCASSPGGSDYGYTFGSGTRLTVV.

The CDR3 protein is CASSYRLAGASGELFF. In DNA, the CDR3 is TGTGCCAGCAGCTATCGACTAGCGGGAGCGTCCGGGGAGCTGTTTTTT. The genes are TRBV5-8 and TRBJ2-2; 12 bases line up with TRBD2. The CDR3 covers 16 residues. Germline V gene sequence: CDR1 SGHTS, CDR2 YDEGEE. The J segment lost 6 bases and the V segment lost 3 bases, leaving 6 bases of the junction unmatched.

The genes are TRBV2 and TRBJ1-2, with 8 positions matching TRBD1. CDR1 and CDR2 (germline): SNHLY, FYNNEI. Trimming took 2 bases from V and 5 from J; bases not matched to a gene: 10. This CDR3 comprises 16 residues. Written as DNA, the CDR3 is TGTGCCAGCAGTGAATTCCCAGGGGGCGATGGGTATGGCTACACCTTC. Translation gives CASSEFPGGDGYGYTF.

A remark on this clone: It may be a read error: a sequence one base away is much more abundant. This same CDR3 is encoded by further DNA sequences in the sample. This sequence joins TRBV5-6 and TRBJ2-7, with D unclear. Trimming left V 2 bases short and J 3 bases short, with 3 bases between. Germline V gene lookup returns CDR1 SGHDT and CDR2 YYEEEE. This CDR3 has 11 residues. CDR3: CASSLGYEQYF. The CDR3 nucleotides read TGTGCCAGCAGCTTAGGCTACGAGCAGTACTTC. The full variable domain, with the rest looked up from reference TRBV5-6 and TRBJ2-7, is DAGVTQSPTHLIKTRGQQVTLRCSPKSGHDTVSWYQQALGQGPQFIFQYYEEEERQRGNFPDRFSGHQFPNYSSELNVNALLLGDSALYLCASSLGYEQYFGPGTRLTVT.

In nucleotides, the CDR3 is TGTGCCAGCAGCGCAACGGGACAGGGCATGAACACTGAAGCTTTCTTT. Translation gives CASSATGQGMNTEAFF. V is TRBV7-9 and J is TRBJ1-1; 9 bases are shared with TRBD1. The length of the CDR3 is 16 residues. The V gene's germline CDR1 is SEHNR and CDR2 FQNEAQ (reference sequence). Germline trimming cut 5 bases from V and 0 bases from J; bases unmatched to any gene: 7.

V gene TRBV6-6 combines with J gene TRBJ1-5; 12 nucleotides agree with TRBD1. The germline V gene has CDR1 MNHNY and CDR2 SVGAGI (reference sequence). With 5 bases clipped from V and 5 bases from J, the junction kept 4 bases outside the gene matches. The CDR3 consists of 15 residues. The CDR3 DNA sequence: TGTGCCAGCAGTCCCGGGACAGGGGGCGATCAGCCCCAGCATTTT. Protein sequence: CASSPGTGGDQPQHF.

The chain carries TRBV10-2 and TRBJ2-7; 7 bases are shared with TRBD2. CDR3 length: 14 amino acids. Germline V gene lookup returns CDR1 WSHSY and CDR2 SAAADI. Trimming cost V 7 bases and J 3 bases; bases outside gene matches: 9. The CDR3 coding sequence is TGCGCCAGCAATTCCGCGGGAGAGGACTACGAGCAGTACTTC. Protein sequence: CASNSAGEDYEQYF.

The chain joins TRBV2 to TRBJ1-6; a possible D gene is TRBD1 (6 bases). The V end lost 10 bases, the J end lost 5 bases, and 21 bases lay between the germline ends. The CDR3 is 16 residues long. Germline assignment: CDR1 SNHLY and CDR2 FYNNEI. The CDR3 region has the DNA TGTGCCATCCCGTGGGGGCGCTTTGGGAATAATTCACCCCTCCACTTT. It encodes CAIPWGRFGNNSPLHF.

The sample holds one count of this clone. This chain joins TRBV6-5 and TRBJ2-7; D remains unclear. This CDR3 comprises 15 residues. Germline V lookup: CDR1 MNHEY, CDR2 SVGAGI. The V end was cut by 7 bases, the J end by 2 bases, with 18 bases between. The CDR3 DNA reads as TGTGCCAGCACTCCCTCCCTGTTCTCTCCCTACGAGCAGTACTTC. Translated, it gives CASTPSLFSPYEQYF.

The V and J genes are TRBV27 and TRBJ1-2; TRBD1 agrees at 10 bases. Trimming removed 5 bases from V and 3 bases from J; junction bases left unmatched: 9. Germline CDR1 MNHEY, CDR2 SMNVEV (reference sequence). CDR3 length: 16 residues. CDR3 in amino acids: CASSPQTGGRDYGYTF. CDR3 nucleotide sequence: TGTGCCAGCAGTCCCCAGACAGGGGGCCGCGACTATGGCTACACCTTC.

The chain carries TRBV30 and TRBJ1-2; possible D gene TRBD1, 5 bases. Germline CDR1 reads GTSNPN; CDR2 reads SVGIG (reference sequence). The CDR3 covers 14 residues. Deletions cut 2 bases from V and 6 bases from J, with 16 bases between. CDR3 sequence reads: CAWSTPGWGNGYTF. The CDR3 DNA follows: TGTGCCTGGAGTACCCCCGGTTGGGGCAATGGCTACACCTTC.

This chain joins TRBV25-1 and TRBJ2-7; D is uncertain. Per germline, CDR1 MGHDK and CDR2 SYGVNS. The V end lost 4 bases, the J end lost 9 bases, and 16 bases lay between the germline ends. The CDR3 sequence is 13 residues long. In DNA form, the CDR3 reads TGTGCCAGCAGTGGGATCCGGATCCTCGGGCAGTACTTC. Its translation: CASSGIRILGQYF.

This sequence joins TRBV5-1 and TRBJ1-2, with D tentatively TRBD1 (5 bases). CDR1 and CDR2 from the germline V gene are SGHRS and YFSETQ. V was shortened by 1 base and J by 1 base, with 11 bases between the two germline ends. The CDR3 length is 15 residues. The CDR3 reads CASSLNRDFNYGYTF. The CDR3 DNA reads TGCGCCAGCAGCTTGAACCGGGACTTTAACTATGGCTACACCTTC. Complete variable domain (other parts from reference TRBV5-1 and TRBJ1-2): KAGVTQTPRYLIKTRGQQVTLSCSPISGHRSVSWYQQTPGQGLQFLFEYFSETQRNKGNFPGRFSGRQFSNSRSEMNVSTLELGDSALYLCASSLNRDFNYGYTFGSGTRLTVV.

The chain combines TRBV20-1 with TRBJ2-3, with D unresolved. V lost 0 bases and J lost 7, with 5 bases in between. CDR3 size: 11 residues. Germline V gene data show CDR1 as DFQATT and CDR2 as SNEGSKA (reference sequence). CDR3 nucleotide sequence: TGCAGTGCTAGAGATCCCAATACGCAGTATTTT. This gives the protein CSARDPNTQYF.